This T cell receptor beta chain was captured by sequencing in a study of blood T cell repertoires in COVID-19. Study at large: Whether acute or convalescent, the COVID-19 samples came from the United States, Italy and Spain. Sources were T cells, B-cell-depleted T cells, or PBMCs; the material itself was cDNA or gDNA.

Measured with immunoSEQ multiplex PCR; TCRdb has only the in-frame clones, and not every one. The sample carries roughly 410,000 clones, around 87% recorded once. Patients of the Seattle cohort, enrolled during active infection, were followed longitudinally. V was pared by 5 bases and J by 4 bases, with 12 bases between. The CDR3 runs 14 residues. CDR1 is SGHTA, CDR2 FQGTGA, per germline. Sequenced material: peripheral blood. The rearrangement uses TRBV7-3 and TRBJ1-3, with D possibly matching TRBD1 (6 bases). This receptor was identified in a woman aged 60-70 years with COVID-19, enrolled during active disease. The CDR3 DNA reads as TGTGCCAGCAGCCAGAGGGGGTCCGGAAACACCATATATTTT. Protein: CASSQRGSGNTIYF. The full variable domain, in which reference TRBV7-3 and TRBJ1-3 provide the parts outside the CDR3, is GAGVSQTPSNKVTEKGKYVELRCDPISGHTALYWYRQSLGQGPEFLIYFQGTGAADDSGLPNDRFFAVRPEGSVSTLKIQRTERGDSAVYLCASSQRGSGNTIYFGEGSWLTVV.